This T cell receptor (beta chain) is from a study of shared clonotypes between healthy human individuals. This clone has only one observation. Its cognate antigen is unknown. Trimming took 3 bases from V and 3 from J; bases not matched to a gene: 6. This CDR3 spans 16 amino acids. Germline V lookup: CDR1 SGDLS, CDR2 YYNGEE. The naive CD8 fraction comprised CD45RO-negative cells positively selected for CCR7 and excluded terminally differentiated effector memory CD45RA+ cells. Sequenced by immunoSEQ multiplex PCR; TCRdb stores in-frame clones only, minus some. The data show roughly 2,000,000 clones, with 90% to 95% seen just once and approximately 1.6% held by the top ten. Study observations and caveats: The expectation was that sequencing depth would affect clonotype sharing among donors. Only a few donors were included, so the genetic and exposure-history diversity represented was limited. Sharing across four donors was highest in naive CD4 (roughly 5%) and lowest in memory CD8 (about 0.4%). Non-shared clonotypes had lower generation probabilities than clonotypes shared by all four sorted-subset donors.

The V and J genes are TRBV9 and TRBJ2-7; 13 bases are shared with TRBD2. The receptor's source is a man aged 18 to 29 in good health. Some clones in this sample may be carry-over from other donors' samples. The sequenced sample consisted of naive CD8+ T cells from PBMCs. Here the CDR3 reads CASSGTSGSGFYEQYF. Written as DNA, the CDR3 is TGTGCCAGCAGCGGGACTAGCGGGAGCGGCTTCTACGAGCAGTACTTC.